This T cell receptor (beta chain) originates from a study of metastatic and nonmetastatic thyroid tumors. The overall study: Repertoires of blood and of tissue (tumor or nodule) from malignant and benign thyroid patients were compared. Study findings and constraints: Across blood and tumor, TCR beta diversity in malignant thyroid tumors was reportedly significantly higher than in benign nodules.

On this clone: What it recognizes is unknown.

Until they underwent thyroid surgery, no patient had received any treatment. As handled by the study authors: Researchers built a distant-metastasis classifier for papillary thyroid cancer that drew on CDR3 differences across clinicopathological groups. TCRdb re-processed the PCR reads through MiXCR. These V and J calls rely on TCRdb rather than the paper's analysis. The sample includes 15,000 to 20,000 clones, 25% to 30% of them seen just once. The germline V and J ends were trimmed by 4 bases and 5 bases, with 11 bases remaining between them. CDR3 length equals 13 residues. CDR1 is GTSNPN, CDR2 SVGIG, per germline (reference sequence).

Sequencing was done on a sample of tumor tissue. This receptor was identified in a female donor with papillary thyroid cancer or a benign thyroid nodule (not recorded which). Some clones in this sample may be carry-over from other donors' samples. The gene calls are TRBV30 and TRBJ1-4; D unresolved. CDR3 nucleotides: TGTGCCTGGACCGGCGGAAGGAATGAAAAACTGTTTTTT. It is translated as CAWTGGRNEKLFF.